These 10 T cell receptor beta chains were all obtained from the same sample, sequenced in a study of T cell repertoires in cytomegalovirus infection. TCRdb called the reads again in MiXCR, with one record for every CDR3 protein. The sample contains approximately 200,000 distinct CDR3 sequences, 22% of which appear only once. The material sequenced was CD8+ T cells from PBMCs. All receptors derive from a human donor in good health (CMV status not recorded). Some clones in this sample may be carry-over from other donors' samples.

The chain is built from TRBV11-2 and TRBJ2-3, with a tentative D call TRBD2 (6 bases). Trimming cost V 5 bases and J 6 bases, with 15 bases left between them. Looked up from germline, CDR1 is SGHAT and CDR2 is FQNNGV. This CDR3 region has 14 residues. The chain's CDR3 is CASSPRERYDTQYF. In DNA form, the CDR3 reads TGTGCCAGCAGCCCCCGGGAGCGGTACGATACGCAGTATTTT.

The sample holds a few counts of this clonotype. The chain links TRBV7-8 to TRBJ2-5; weak D call: TRBD2 (6 bases). V was clipped by 6 bases and J by 2 bases, with 13 bases between them. Germline V gene data show CDR1 as SGHVS and CDR2 as FQNEAQ. This CDR3 has 14 residues. The DNA for the CDR3 is TGTGCCAGCAGGGGAAGGGGACTTCAAGAGACCCAGTACTTC. Protein product: CASRGRGLQETQYF.

This clonotype was seen many times. This chain joins TRBV5-5 and TRBJ2-1; possibly TRBD1 for D (7 bases). Trimming took off 2 bases at V and 7 bases at J, with 13 bases between the two ends. The CDR3 covers 14 residues. The germline V gene encodes CDR1 SGHKS and CDR2 YYEKEE (reference sequence). CDR3 sequence reads: CASSFFQGGNEQFF. The CDR3 bases are TGTGCCAGCAGCTTTTTCCAGGGGGGTAATGAGCAGTTCTTC. The full variable domain, with the rest looked up from reference TRBV5-5 and TRBJ2-1, is DAGVTQSPTHLIKTRGQQVTLRCSPISGHKSVSWYQQVLGQGPQFIFQYYEKEERGRGNFPDRFSARQFPNYSSELNVNALLLGDSALYLCASSFFQGGNEQFFGPGTRLTVL.

This clonotype came up many times. The chain uses TRBV7-2 and TRBJ2-1; TRBD1 agrees at 9 bases. CDR3 length equals 14 residues. In germline, CDR1 is SGHTA, CDR2 FQGNSA. V lost 10 bases to trimming and J lost 3 bases; unmatched junction nucleotides: 7. CDR3 sequence (DNA): TGTGCCACTACTCAGACAGGGGGCTACAATGAGCAGTTCTTC. This sequence encodes CATTQTGGYNEQFF.

This clonotype was seen many times. The gene calls are TRBV4-1 and TRBJ1-5; a weak D match, TRBD1 (5 bases). V was pared by 3 bases and J by 4 bases, with 16 bases between. The V gene's germline CDR1 is MGHRA and CDR2 YSYEKL. The CDR3 runs 16 residues. CDR3 sequence (DNA): TGCGCCAGCAGCCACGACGGGACCAAGGCAAATCAGCCCCAGCATTTT. Amino acid sequence: CASSHDGTKANQPQHF.

For the CDR3, the DNA is TGTGCCAGCAGTCCCTCTAGGGGGGCGGGCACAGATACGCAGTATTTT. Translated, it gives CASSPSRGAGTDTQYF. The chain has TRBV12-3 or TRBV12-4 and TRBJ2-3, with D tentatively TRBD1 or TRBD2 (6 bases each). V was cut by 5 bases and J by 1 base, with 16 bases left in between. This CDR3 is 16 amino acids long.

The sample holds a few counts of this clonotype. The chain carries TRBV12-3 or TRBV12-4 and TRBJ2-1, with D perhaps TRBD1 (5 bases). With 7 bases removed from V and 0 bases from J, the gap between germline ends came to 10 bases. The CDR3 length is 14 residues. The chain's CDR3 is CASTLDSSYNEQFF. The DNA of the CDR3 is TGTGCCAGCACCCTAGACAGCTCCTACAATGAGCAGTTCTTC.

This clonotype showed up just a few times. The rearrangement joins TRBV27 to TRBJ2-3, with 7 nucleotides matching TRBD1. V trimming: 6 bases; J trimming: 0 bases; junction bases outside the gene matches: 9. CDR1 is MNHEY, CDR2 SMNVEV, per germline (reference sequence). The CDR3 is made up of 16 amino acids. The CDR3 sequence is CASRLGQSISTDTQYF. Written as DNA, the CDR3 is TGTGCCAGCAGGTTGGGACAGTCGATTAGCACAGATACGCAGTATTTT.

As concerns this clonotype: Compared with germline, one end of the junction differs, possibly owing to a read error. The chain has TRBV7-4 and TRBJ1-5; D uncertain. Per the germline V gene, CDR1 is SGHVT and CDR2 is SQSDAQ. The CDR3 consists of 15 residues. The CDR3 spells CASSLGSGERQLQHF. CDR3 in DNA: TGTGCCAGCAGCTTAGGTAGCGGGGAAAGGCAGCTCCAGCATTTT.

This clonotype was found many times. The chain is built from TRBV20-1 and TRBJ2-3; 10 nucleotides line up with TRBD2. CDR3 length: 17 residues. The V and J ends lost 5 bases and 6 bases, in that order; junction bases with no gene match: 17. Germline-derived CDR1 and CDR2 are DFQATT and SNEGSKA (reference sequence). The CDR3 DNA follows: TGCAGTGCTCTTCATGGAGCGGGGGGGCCCACATGGGATACGCAGTATTTT. This gives the protein CSALHGAGGPTWDTQYF.